This entry lists 18 T cell receptor beta chains sequenced from one sample in a study of shared T cell receptors in the human thymus. The table came from immunoSEQ multiplex PCR; TCRdb's copy has only in-frame clones and leaves some out. The table includes about 660,000 clones, 88% detected once. This same sample was also part of a study on human thymus T cells.

Sequencing used thymocytes. The receptor set was obtained from a boy in the first two years of life with a congenital heart defect.

The V and J genes are TRBV6-1 and TRBJ2-7; 9 bases are a match to TRBD1. Germline CDR1 reads MNHNS; CDR2 reads SASEGT. V gave up 4 bases and J gave up 5 bases; unmatched junction bases: 0. This CDR3 has 12 amino acids. The CDR3 DNA follows: TGTGCCAGCAGTGGGGACAGGGACGAGCAGTACTTC. It yields the protein CASSGDRDEQYF.

This rearrangement joins TRBV6-1 to TRBJ2-2; 8 nucleotides align to TRBD2. V dropped 4 bases and J dropped 0; count of bases not matched to a gene: 16. The CDR3 contains 20 residues. CDR1 and CDR2 from the germline V gene are MNHNS and SASEGT. The CDR3 reads CASSGQGATYSGANTGELFF. CDR3 DNA sequence: TGTGCCAGCAGTGGCCAAGGGGCGACCTATAGCGGGGCGAACACCGGGGAGCTGTTTTTT.

V is TRBV25-1 and J is TRBJ1-2; TRBD1 agrees at 7 bases. Germline V gene data show CDR1 as MGHDK and CDR2 as SYGVNS. Germline trimming cut 4 bases from V and 6 bases from J; bases unmatched to any gene: 11. The CDR3 contains 15 residues. The CDR3 nucleotides are TGTGCCAGCAGTGCGCCCGGGACAGTTAAGGATGGCTACACCTTC. Translating gives CASSAPGTVKDGYTF.

For the CDR3, the DNA is TGTGCCACCAGCAGGTCAGGTAGCTCCTACGAGCAGTACTTC. This encodes CATSRSGSSYEQYF. The chain links TRBV15 to TRBJ2-7; D is unclear. The germline V gene has CDR1 LNHNV and CDR2 YYDKDF (reference sequence). The V end lost 3 bases, the J end lost 0 bases, and 9 bases lay between the germline ends. The CDR3 runs to 14 residues.

The chain joins TRBV7-8 to TRBJ1-6, with 7 bases that match TRBD1. V was clipped by 3 bases and J by 10 bases; unmatched bases: 6. This CDR3 has 14 amino acids. Germline assignment: CDR1 SGHVS and CDR2 FQNEAQ. This chain's CDR3 is CASSLTGSDSPLHF. DNA for the CDR3: TGTGCCAGCAGCTTGACAGGGAGCGACTCACCCCTCCACTTT.

This rearrangement joins TRBV5-4 to TRBJ2-7; 7 bases match TRBD2. V was clipped by 2 bases and J by 3 bases; unmatched bases: 2. From germline, CDR1 is SGHNT and CDR2 YYREEE (reference sequence). The CDR3 has 13 amino acids. CDR3 DNA: TGTGCCAGCAGCTTCGGACTAGACTACGAGCAGTACTTC. Residues: CASSFGLDYEQYF.

This chain joins TRBV4-3 and TRBJ1-1; the D is unclear. CDR1 is LGHNA and CDR2 is YSLEER in the germline V gene. This CDR3 comprises 15 residues. Trimming removed 0 bases at V and 4 bases at J, with 12 bases between. CDR3 in amino acids: CASSQDRHSLTEAFF. CDR3 bases: TGCGCCAGCAGCCAAGATAGGCACAGCCTCACTGAAGCTTTCTTT.

V is TRBV14 and J is TRBJ2-3; D is perhaps TRBD2 (5 bases). The CDR3 extends over 14 amino acids. Germline V gives CDR1 SGHDN, CDR2 FVKESK. V was pared by 4 bases and J by 4 bases, with 12 bases between. The CDR3 region has the DNA TGTGCCAGCAGCCCGGACTTGTATCCAGATACGCAGTATTTT. Amino acids: CASSPDLYPDTQYF.

The gene calls are TRBV14 and TRBJ2-3; TRBD2 aligns across 10 bases. V lost 0 bases to trimming and J lost 5 bases; unmatched junction nucleotides: 8. The CDR3 is 17 residues long. In germline, CDR1 is SGHDN, CDR2 FVKESK. This chain's CDR3 is CASSQERSLAGVDTQYF. CDR3 nucleotides: TGTGCCAGCAGCCAAGAGCGGAGCCTAGCGGGAGTAGATACGCAGTATTTT.

The chain joins TRBV28 to TRBJ1-5; 11 bases align to TRBD1. This CDR3 comprises 16 residues. The trim removed 5 bases at V and 10 bases at J, leaving 13 bases unmatched. Per the germline V gene, CDR1 is MDHEN and CDR2 is SYDVKM. The CDR3 DNA is TGTGCCAGCAGTCCCCGGACAGGGGGCCCTCTTTGCCCCCAGCATTTT. Translation: CASSPRTGGPLCPQHF.

V gene TRBV7-6 combines with J gene TRBJ2-3, with 9 positions matching TRBD2. Trimming removed 4 bases from V and 1 base from J; junction bases left unmatched: 9. The length of the CDR3 is 17 residues. Per germline, CDR1 SGHVS and CDR2 FNYEAQ. In DNA form, the CDR3 reads TGTGCCAGCAGCTCTTTTAGCGGGAGAATGGGCACAGATACGCAGTATTTT. Translated: CASSSFSGRMGTDTQYF.

The chain has TRBV7-8 and TRBJ2-1, with 10 bases identical to TRBD1. The ends lost 5 bases at V and 6 bases at J; junction bases unmatched: 19. Per germline, CDR1 SGHVS and CDR2 FQNEAQ. There are 19 residues in the CDR3. The CDR3 protein is CASSPSGTGASQAPNEQFF. In DNA form, the CDR3 reads TGTGCCAGCAGCCCCTCCGGGACAGGGGCCTCCCAAGCGCCCAATGAGCAGTTCTTC.

The rearrangement joins TRBV25-1 to TRBJ2-2, with D perhaps matching TRBD1 (5 bases). V was shortened by 2 bases and J by 4 bases, with 20 bases between the two germline ends. Germline lookup yields CDR1 MGHDK and CDR2 SYGVNS. The length of the CDR3 is 18 residues. The CDR3 sequence is CASSENGKNRYPTGELFF. The CDR3 DNA reads as TGTGCCAGCAGTGAAAATGGGAAAAACAGGTACCCCACCGGGGAGCTGTTTTTT. Complete variable domain (other parts from reference TRBV25-1 and TRBJ2-2): EADIYQTPRYLVIGTGKKITLECSQTMGHDKMYWYQQDPGMELHLIHYSYGVNSTEKGDLSSESTVSRIRTEHFPLTLESARPSHTSQYLCASSENGKNRYPTGELFFGEGSRLTVL.

This chain links TRBV5-1 with TRBJ2-7, with D possibly being TRBD2 (5 bases). Germline V gene data show CDR1 as SGHRS and CDR2 as YFSETQ. V lost 1 base to trimming and J lost 0 bases, with 17 bases between them. CDR3 length equals 17 residues. CDR3 coding DNA: TGCGCCAGCAGCTTGAGGGAAGCGGTCTACCCCTCCTACGAGCAGTACTTC. Residues: CASSLREAVYPSYEQYF. Full variable domain (missing parts from reference TRBV5-1 and TRBJ2-7): KAGVTQTPRYLIKTRGQQVTLSCSPISGHRSVSWYQQTPGQGLQFLFEYFSETQRNKGNFPGRFSGRQFSNSRSEMNVSTLELGDSALYLCASSLREAVYPSYEQYFGPGTRLTVT.

The J gene is TRBJ2-2, the V gene TRBV7-6, with 10 bases identical to TRBD1. Germline trimming cut 0 bases from V and 4 bases from J; bases unmatched to any gene: 5. The CDR3 sequence is 17 residues long. Germline V lookup: CDR1 SGHVS, CDR2 FNYEAQ. The CDR3 nucleotides read TGTGCCAGCAGCTTAGCAGGGACAGGGGATCGCACCGGGGAGCTGTTTTTT. As protein: CASSLAGTGDRTGELFF.

J is TRBJ2-7 and V is TRBV2, with D perhaps matching TRBD2 (8 bases). Trimming stripped 7 bases from V and 5 bases from J, with 18 bases between. The CDR3 sequence is 14 residues long. Germline values: CDR1 SNHLY, CDR2 FYNNEI. CDR3 coding DNA: TGTGCCAGCACCGAGGGGGCGGGAGGCAACGAGCAGTACTTC. This codes for CASTEGAGGNEQYF.

This chain links TRBV27 with TRBJ2-7; 12 nucleotides match TRBD2. With 5 bases clipped from V and 3 bases from J, the junction kept 5 bases outside the gene matches. Per germline, CDR1 MNHEY and CDR2 SMNVEV (reference sequence). The CDR3 length is 15 residues. The CDR3 nucleotides read TGTGCCAGCAGTCTGACTAGCGGGAGTCTCTACGAGCAGTACTTC. Translation: CASSLTSGSLYEQYF.

The chain employs TRBV28 and TRBJ2-2; a possible D gene is TRBD1 (6 bases). The CDR3 is 15 residues long. Between the trimmed V and J ends, which lost 4 bases and 2 bases, there was a span of 11 bases. Germline V lookup: CDR1 MDHEN, CDR2 SYDVKM. The CDR3 reads CASSSGTPNTGELFF. The CDR3 bases are TGTGCCAGCAGTTCTGGGACACCTAACACCGGGGAGCTGTTTTTT.